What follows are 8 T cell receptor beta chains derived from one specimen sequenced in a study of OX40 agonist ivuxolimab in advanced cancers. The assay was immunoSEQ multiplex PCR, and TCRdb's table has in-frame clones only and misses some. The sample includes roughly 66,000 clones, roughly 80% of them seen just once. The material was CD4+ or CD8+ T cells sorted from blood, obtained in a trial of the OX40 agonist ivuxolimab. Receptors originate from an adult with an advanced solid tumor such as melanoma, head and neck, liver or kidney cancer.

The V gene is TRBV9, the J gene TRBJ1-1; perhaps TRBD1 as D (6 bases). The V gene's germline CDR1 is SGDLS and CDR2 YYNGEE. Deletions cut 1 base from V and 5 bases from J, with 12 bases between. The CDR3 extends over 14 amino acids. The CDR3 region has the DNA TGTGCCAGCAGCGTAATACATAGGGGGACTGAAGCTTTCTTT. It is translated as CASSVIHRGTEAFF.

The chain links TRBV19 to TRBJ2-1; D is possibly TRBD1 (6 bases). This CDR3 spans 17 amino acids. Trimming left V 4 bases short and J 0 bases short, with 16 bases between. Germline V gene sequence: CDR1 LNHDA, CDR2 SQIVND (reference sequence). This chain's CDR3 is CASSRKRQDGSYNEQFF. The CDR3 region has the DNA TGTGCCAGTAGTAGAAAACGACAGGACGGCTCCTACAATGAGCAGTTCTTC.

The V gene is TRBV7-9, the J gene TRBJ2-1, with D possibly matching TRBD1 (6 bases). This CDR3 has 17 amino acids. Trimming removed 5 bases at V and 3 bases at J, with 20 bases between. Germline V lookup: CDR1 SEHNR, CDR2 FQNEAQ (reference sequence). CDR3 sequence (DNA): TGTGCCAGCAGCACGCCTACCACCGGGACAATCTACAATGAGCAGTTCTTC. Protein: CASSTPTTGTIYNEQFF.

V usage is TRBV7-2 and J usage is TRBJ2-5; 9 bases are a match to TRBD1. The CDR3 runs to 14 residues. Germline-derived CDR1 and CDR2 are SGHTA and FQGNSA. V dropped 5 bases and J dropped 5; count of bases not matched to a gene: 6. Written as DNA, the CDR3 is TGTGCCAGCAGCCGGAACAGGGGGCCGGAGACCCAGTACTTC. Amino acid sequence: CASSRNRGPETQYF.

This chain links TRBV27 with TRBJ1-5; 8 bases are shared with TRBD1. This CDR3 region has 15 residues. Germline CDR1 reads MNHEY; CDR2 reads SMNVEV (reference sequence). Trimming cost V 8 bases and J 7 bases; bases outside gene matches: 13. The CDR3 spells CASGGEQGARQPQHF. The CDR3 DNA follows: TGTGCCAGCGGAGGGGAGCAGGGGGCACGACAGCCCCAGCATTTT.

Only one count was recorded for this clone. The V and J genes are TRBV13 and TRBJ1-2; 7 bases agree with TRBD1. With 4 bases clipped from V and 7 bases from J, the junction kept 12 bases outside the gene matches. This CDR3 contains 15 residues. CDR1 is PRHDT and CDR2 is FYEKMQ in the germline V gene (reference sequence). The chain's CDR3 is CASSSQRQGRSGYTF. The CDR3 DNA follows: TGTGCCAGCAGCTCCCAACGACAGGGACGGTCTGGCTACACCTTC.

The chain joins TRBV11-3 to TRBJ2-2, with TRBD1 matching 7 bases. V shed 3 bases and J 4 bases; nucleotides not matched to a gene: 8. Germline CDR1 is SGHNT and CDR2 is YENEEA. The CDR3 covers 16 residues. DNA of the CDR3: TGTGCCAGCAGCTTCAGCTGGACAGGTCGCACCGGGGAGCTGTTTTTT. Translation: CASSFSWTGRTGELFF.

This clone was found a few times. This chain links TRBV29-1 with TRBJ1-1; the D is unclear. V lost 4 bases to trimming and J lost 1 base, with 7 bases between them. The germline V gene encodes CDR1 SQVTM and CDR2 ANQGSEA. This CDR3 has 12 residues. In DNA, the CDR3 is TGCAGCGTTGCAAAGGGGAACACTGAAGCTTTCTTT. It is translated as CSVAKGNTEAFF.